This T cell receptor beta chain was recorded in a study of blood T cell repertoires in COVID-19. Overall study: PBMCs, B-cell-depleted T cells, or T cells provided the cDNA or gDNA that made up the material.

Source study methods: It was from reference gene primer amplification that nucleated cell counts were estimated. Clones were sequenced by immunoSEQ multiplex PCR, and TCRdb holds only the in-frame ones, with some missing. For V, J and clone size, that table is used; D and trimming come from the DNA. Of 350,000 to 500,000 clones detected, about 88% appear once; the ten largest clones hold approximately 1.5%. There are 16 residues in the CDR3. Unmatched junction bases numbered 12, after V lost 5 bases and J lost 7 bases. CDR1 is LNHNV and CDR2 is YYDKDF in the germline V gene (reference sequence). Sequenced material: PBMCs or T cells enriched from blood (not recorded which). The TCR sequence derives from a woman aged 18 to 35 who had been exposed to COVID-19. The V gene is TRBV15, the J gene TRBJ1-5; 9 bases are a match to TRBD1. CDR3 residues: CATSEAGTGMGQPQHF. Here the CDR3 DNA reads TGTGCCACCAGCGAAGCCGGGACAGGGATGGGGCAGCCCCAGCATTTT.